The rows below give T cell receptor beta chains drawn from one sample of a study of blood T cells in healthy people across ages. Each CDR3 protein gets one entry after TCRdb re-called the 5' RACE reads with MiXCR. The data contain approximately 780,000 distinct CDR3 sequences, roughly 25% of them singletons. This sample was shared with a second study, whose subject was T cells of mothers and their children.

Input material: blood. The receptors were sampled from a boy aged 5-17 years in good health. The CDR3 runs from the conserved cysteine through the conserved F or W. Fields, in order: D gene, V gene, J gene, CDR3 length, clone size, CDR3 DNA, CDR3 protein. A D gene is named only where the DNA matches it firmly. Expanded clones get a size class; other rows say once, few or many, or leave the size out.

d_gene: -; v_gene: TRBV9; j_gene: TRBJ2-4; len: 14; abundance: few; CDR3nt: TGTGCCAGCAGCGTTGGAGGGGGCAAAAACATTCAGTACTTC; CDR3aa: CASSVGGGKNIQYF
d_gene: TRBD1; v_gene: TRBV28; j_gene: TRBJ2-5; len: 14; abundance: -; CDR3nt: TGTGCCAGCAGTGGGGACAGAAGCCAAGAGACCCAGTACTTC; CDR3aa: CASSGDRSQETQYF
d_gene: -; v_gene: TRBV27; j_gene: TRBJ2-7; len: 14; abundance: -; CDR3nt: TGTGCCAGCAGCAGGAGGGGACTCTCCTTCGAGCAGTACTTC; CDR3aa: CASSRRGLSFEQYF
d_gene: -; v_gene: TRBV15; j_gene: TRBJ2-1; len: 13; abundance: -; CDR3nt: TGTGCCACCAGCAGAGACACCTACAATGAGCAGTTCTTC; CDR3aa: CATSRDTYNEQFF
d_gene: TRBD1; v_gene: TRBV27; j_gene: TRBJ1-2; len: 15; abundance: -; CDR3nt: TGTGCCAGTGGATTGAACAGGGGGCGCTTGGATGGCTACACCTTC; CDR3aa: CASGLNRGRLDGYTF
d_gene: -; v_gene: TRBV13; j_gene: TRBJ2-7; len: 14; abundance: -; CDR3nt: TGTGCCAGCAGCTTTCAGGGGGGGCCGTACGAGCAGTACTTC; CDR3aa: CASSFQGGPYEQYF
d_gene: TRBD1; v_gene: TRBV12-3/TRBV12-4; j_gene: TRBJ2-7; len: 14; abundance: few; CDR3nt: TGTGCCAGCAGTCCGGGACAGGTGGTACACGAGCAGTACTTC; CDR3aa: CASSPGQVVHEQYF
d_gene: -; v_gene: TRBV4-1; j_gene: TRBJ2-1; len: 15; abundance: -; CDR3nt: TGCGCCAGCAGCCAAGAGGAGAGAGGTGGATCTGGGCAGTTCTTC; CDR3aa: CASSQEERGGSGQFF
d_gene: TRBD1; v_gene: TRBV10-2; j_gene: TRBJ2-7; len: 13; abundance: -; CDR3nt: TGCGCCAGTACCGGGACAGGGGGCGACGAGCAGTACTTC; CDR3aa: CASTGTGGDEQYF
d_gene: -; v_gene: TRBV6-6; j_gene: TRBJ2-1; len: 14; abundance: -; CDR3nt: TGTGCCAGCACGTCCGGGGGCGGAAACAATGAGCAGTTCTTC; CDR3aa: CASTSGGGNNEQFF
d_gene: -; v_gene: TRBV25-1; j_gene: TRBJ1-1; len: 12; abundance: -; CDR3nt: TGTGCCAGCACCAGAGGACGGACTGAAGCTTTCTTT; CDR3aa: CASTRGRTEAFF
d_gene: TRBD1; v_gene: TRBV11-2; j_gene: TRBJ2-7; len: 15; abundance: -; CDR3nt: TGTGCCAGCAGCTTTTCTGGACAGGGACCTTACGAGCAGTACTTC; CDR3aa: CASSFSGQGPYEQYF
d_gene: -; v_gene: TRBV9; j_gene: TRBJ2-5; len: 13; abundance: many; CDR3nt: TGTGCCAGCAGCGTATCGCCCCAAGAGACCCAGTACTTC; CDR3aa: CASSVSPQETQYF
d_gene: -; v_gene: TRBV12-3/TRBV12-4; j_gene: TRBJ2-1; len: 14; abundance: -; CDR3nt: TGTGCCAGCACCATCCAAGGAGGGACCAATGAGCAGTTCTTC; CDR3aa: CASTIQGGTNEQFF
d_gene: -; v_gene: TRBV7-9; j_gene: TRBJ1-1; len: 10; abundance: -; CDR3nt: TGTGCCAGCAGCCTTTCTAGGGCTTTCTTT; CDR3aa: CASSLSRAFF